This T cell receptor (beta chain) was identified during a study of T cells in tumors after PD-1 blockade. The study, taken as a whole, reports: Around two fifths of tumor TCR clonotypes were also found in blood.

Produced via immunoSEQ multiplex PCR; TCRdb's table is partial and in-frame only. The table lists about 20,000 clones, about 85% of them singletons. For this clone: Its matching antigen is unknown. Germline is not matched at one junction end, which may reflect a read error.

CDR1 is SGHRS, CDR2 YFSETQ, per germline. The CDR3 is 18 residues long. The receptor was isolated from a human donor with advanced basal cell or squamous cell carcinoma (not recorded which). This specimen was PBMCs, taken after anti-PD-1 therapy. The V and J genes are TRBV5-1 and TRBJ1-2, with D hard to call. This CDR3 reads CASSLVGIWRALLYGCTF. The CDR3 DNA sequence: TGCGCCAGCAGCTTGGTCGGTATATGGCGGGCCTTACTCTATGGCTGCACCTTC.